A single TCR beta chain is shown here with its context. The sample is drawn from a study of blood T cell repertoires in COVID-19. Produced via immunoSEQ multiplex PCR; TCRdb's table is partial and in-frame only. Found here are about 410,000 clones, under 90% of them singletons; the top ten hold 1.7%. The sequence derives from a woman aged 30 to 39 who had recovered from COVID-19. Sample: PBMCs or T cells enriched from blood (not recorded which).

CDR3 coding DNA: TGTGCCAGTCGAGTACAGGGGGAACACGAGCAGTACTTC. Its protein is CASRVQGEHEQYF. The chain joins TRBV19 to TRBJ2-7; TRBD1 aligns across 8 bases. The length of the CDR3 is 13 residues. V lost 8 bases to trimming and J lost 5 bases; unmatched junction nucleotides: 8. Germline CDR1 LNHDA, CDR2 SQIVND (reference sequence).